This TCR beta chain was documented in a study of post-analysis software for immune sequencing data. About the study: Some patients lacked subtype; others had relapsing-remitting, secondary progressive or progressive-relapsing disease. Overall study results and limits: Multiple sclerosis patients showed significantly lower normalized Chao1 diversity than controls did.

This clonotype was counted between two and nine times. Antigen unknown. Unique molecular identifiers tagged the TCR beta cDNA libraries. With about 0.95 to 10 million T cells as the source, approximately 450,000 cDNA molecules resulted. TCRdb used MiXCR to reprocess the PCR reads, holding one entry per CDR3 protein. The table lists approximately 350,000 distinct CDR3 sequences, roughly 36% of them singletons, with around an eighth in the top ten. The TCR originated in a girl between 5 and 17 years old with multiple sclerosis. The sequenced material came from blood.

This chain's CDR3 is CASSPRVEGRTDTQYF. The CDR3 DNA reads as TGTGCCAGCAGCCCCCGGGTGGAAGGTCGCACAGATACGCAGTATTTT. The genes are TRBV3-1 and TRBJ2-3; D is undetermined. This CDR3 has 16 residues. Germline assignment: CDR1 LGHDT and CDR2 YNNKEL (reference sequence). V was trimmed by 4 bases and J by 1 base, leaving 15 bases between them.